The subject of this entry is one TCR beta chain. Per the germline V gene, CDR1 is LNHDA and CDR2 is SQIVND (reference sequence). This CDR3 contains 13 residues. V dropped 5 bases and J dropped 0 bases, with 7 bases sitting between them. PCR used 60 Vbeta primers and 13 Jbeta primers. The table came from immunoSEQ multiplex PCR; TCRdb's copy has only in-frame clones and leaves some out. Of about 160,000 clones in the sample, approximately 78% were seen once. This sample was taken from a study of cytomegalovirus exposure and HLA in healthy donors. The origin of this receptor is a woman under 30 in good health and CMV-seronegative. The J gene is TRBJ2-5, the V gene TRBV19, with D hard to call. Sequences were obtained from PBMCs. In DNA, the CDR3 is TGTGCCAGTAGTTCCCAGTACCAAGAGACCCAGTACTTC. Translation gives CASSSQYQETQYF.